This TCR beta chain appears in the sequencing data of a study of T cell responses to AZD1222 COVID-19 vaccine. Study-wide points: Repertoires were obtained solely post-peak T cell response.

Produced via immunoSEQ multiplex PCR; TCRdb's table is partial and in-frame only. The sample includes some 150,000 clones, roughly 92% of them seen just once. Trimming shortened V by 2 bases and J by 4 bases, and 6 bases separated the two germline ends. The CDR3 sequence is 13 residues long. CDR1 is KGHSY and CDR2 is FQNENV in the germline V gene. Concerning this clone itself: What it binds is not known. Other DNA sequences within the sample encode an identical CDR3.

The clonotype was recovered from an adult in good health. The sample was peripheral blood, taken on day 0 of AZD1222 vaccination. The V gene is TRBV16, the J gene TRBJ1-5; D remains ambiguous. CDR3 in DNA: TGTGCCAGCAGCCAAGGCGAAAATCAGCCCCAGCATTTT. It yields the protein CASSQGENQPQHF.